This TCR beta chain was sequenced for a study of blood T cell repertoires in COVID-19. Across the study: In each case, the material was cDNA or gDNA derived from T cells, B-cell-depleted T cells, or PBMCs.

The CDR3 runs 14 residues. Trimming pared 4 bases from V and 4 bases from J, leaving 15 bases between. Germline V CDR1 and CDR2: SGHRS, YFSETQ. Using immunoSEQ multiplex PCR, the repertoire was profiled, and TCRdb retains in-frame clones only, with some absent. The sample holds roughly 68,000 clones, around 91% seen once. This sequence joins TRBV5-1 and TRBJ2-7, with TRBD2 as a possible D gene (5 bases). Sequenced: peripheral blood. The TCR sequence derives from a man aged 50-60 years with COVID-19, enrolled during active disease. The CDR3 loop is CASSPGVARYEQYF. The CDR3, as DNA: TGCGCCAGCAGCCCCGGGGTAGCACGATACGAGCAGTACTTC.